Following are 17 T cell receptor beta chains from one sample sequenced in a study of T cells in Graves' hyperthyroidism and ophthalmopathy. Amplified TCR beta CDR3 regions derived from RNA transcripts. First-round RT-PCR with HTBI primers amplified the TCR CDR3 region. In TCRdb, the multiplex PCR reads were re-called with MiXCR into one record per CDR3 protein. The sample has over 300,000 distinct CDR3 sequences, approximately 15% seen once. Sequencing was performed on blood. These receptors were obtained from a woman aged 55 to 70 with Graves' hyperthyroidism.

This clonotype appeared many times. As DNA, the CDR3 is TGTGCCAGCAGCTTAGCGGGGGGCAGAGGGAACACTGAAGCTTTCTTT. Protein: CASSLAGGRGNTEAFF. This chain joins TRBV7-9 and TRBJ1-1, with D possibly TRBD1 on 6 matching bases. Germline CDR1 reads SEHNR; CDR2 reads FQNEAQ (reference sequence). The CDR3 sequence is 16 residues long. Trimming shortened V by 0 bases and J by 1 base, and 12 bases separated the two germline ends.

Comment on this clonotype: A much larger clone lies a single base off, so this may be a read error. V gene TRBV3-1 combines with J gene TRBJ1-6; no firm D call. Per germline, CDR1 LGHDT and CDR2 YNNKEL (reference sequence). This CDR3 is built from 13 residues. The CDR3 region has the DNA TGTGCCAGCAGCCAAGATCCGAATTCACTCCTCCACTTT. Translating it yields CASSQDPNSLLHF.

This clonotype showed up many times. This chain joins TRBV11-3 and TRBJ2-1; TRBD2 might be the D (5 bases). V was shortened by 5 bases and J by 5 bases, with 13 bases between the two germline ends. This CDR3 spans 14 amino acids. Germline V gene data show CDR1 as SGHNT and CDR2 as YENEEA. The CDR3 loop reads CASSLADGNNEQFF. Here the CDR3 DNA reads TGTGCCAGCAGCCTCGCGGACGGGAACAATGAGCAGTTCTTC.

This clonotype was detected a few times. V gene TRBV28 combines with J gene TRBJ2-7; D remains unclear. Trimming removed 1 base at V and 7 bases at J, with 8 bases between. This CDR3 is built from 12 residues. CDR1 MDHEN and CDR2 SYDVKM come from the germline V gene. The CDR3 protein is CASSLSHDEQYF. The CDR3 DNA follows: TGTGCCAGCAGTTTATCTCACGATGAGCAGTACTTC.

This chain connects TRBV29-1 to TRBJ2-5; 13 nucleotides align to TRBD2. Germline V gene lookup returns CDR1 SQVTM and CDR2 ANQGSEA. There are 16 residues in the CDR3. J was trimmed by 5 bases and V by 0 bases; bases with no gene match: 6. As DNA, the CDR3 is TGCAGCGTTGAAGATCCACTAGCGGGAGGGCCGGAGACCCAGTACTTC. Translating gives CSVEDPLAGGPETQYF. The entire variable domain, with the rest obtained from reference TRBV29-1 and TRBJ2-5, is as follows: SAVISQKPSRDICQRGTSLTIQCQVDSQVTMMFWYRQQPGQSLTLIATANQGSEATYESGFVIDKFPISRPNLTFSTLTVSNMSPEDSSIYLCSVEDPLAGGPETQYFGPGTRLLVL.

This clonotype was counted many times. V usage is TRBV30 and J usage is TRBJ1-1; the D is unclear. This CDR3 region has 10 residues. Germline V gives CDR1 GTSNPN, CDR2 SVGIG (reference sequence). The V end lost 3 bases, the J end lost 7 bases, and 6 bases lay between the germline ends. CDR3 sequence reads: CAWSHVEAFF. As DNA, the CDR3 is TGTGCCTGGAGCCACGTTGAAGCTTTCTTT. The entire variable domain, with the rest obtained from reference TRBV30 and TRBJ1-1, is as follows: SQTIHQWPATLVQPVGSPLSLECTVEGTSNPNLYWYRQAAGRGLQLLFYSVGIGQISSEVPQNLSASRPQDRQFILSSKKLLLSDSGFYLCAWSHVEAFFGQGTRLTVV.

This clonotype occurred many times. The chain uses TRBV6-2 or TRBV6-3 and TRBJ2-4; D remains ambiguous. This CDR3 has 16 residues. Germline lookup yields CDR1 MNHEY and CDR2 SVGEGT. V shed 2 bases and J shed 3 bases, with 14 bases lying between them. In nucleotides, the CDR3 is TGTGCCAGCAGTTACAGTTTGGGATATGGCAAAAACATTCAGTACTTC. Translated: CASSYSLGYGKNIQYF.

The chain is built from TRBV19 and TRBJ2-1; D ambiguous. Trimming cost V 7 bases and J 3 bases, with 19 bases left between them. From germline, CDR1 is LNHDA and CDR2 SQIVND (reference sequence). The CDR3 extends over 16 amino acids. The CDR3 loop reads CASTARGQVGYNEQFF. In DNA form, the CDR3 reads TGTGCCAGTACGGCTCGAGGTCAGGTGGGCTACAATGAGCAGTTCTTC.

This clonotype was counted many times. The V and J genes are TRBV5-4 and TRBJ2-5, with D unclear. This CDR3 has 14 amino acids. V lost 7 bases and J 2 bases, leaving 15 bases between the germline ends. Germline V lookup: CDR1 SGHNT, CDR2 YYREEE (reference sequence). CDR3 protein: CASHDQQNQETQYF. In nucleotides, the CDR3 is TGTGCCAGCCATGACCAGCAGAATCAAGAGACCCAGTACTTC.

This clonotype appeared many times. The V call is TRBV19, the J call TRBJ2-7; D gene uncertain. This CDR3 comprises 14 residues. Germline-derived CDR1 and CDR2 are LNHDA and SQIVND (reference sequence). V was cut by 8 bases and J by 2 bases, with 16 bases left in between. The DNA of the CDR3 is TGTGCCAGTTCCCGGGCCAATGTTCCCTACGAGCAGTACTTC. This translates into CASSRANVPYEQYF.

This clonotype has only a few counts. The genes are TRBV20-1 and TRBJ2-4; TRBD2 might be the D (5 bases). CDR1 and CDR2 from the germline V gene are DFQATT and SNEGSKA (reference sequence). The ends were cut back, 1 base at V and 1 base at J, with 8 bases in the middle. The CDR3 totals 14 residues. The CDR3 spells CSARGTSAKNIQYF. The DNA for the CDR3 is TGCAGTGCTAGAGGGACTTCGGCCAAAAACATTCAGTACTTC.

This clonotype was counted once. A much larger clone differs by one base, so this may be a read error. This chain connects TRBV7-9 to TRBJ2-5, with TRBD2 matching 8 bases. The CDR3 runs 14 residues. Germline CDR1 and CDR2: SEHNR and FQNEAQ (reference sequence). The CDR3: CTSSSYRGGETQYF. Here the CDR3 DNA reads TGTACCAGCAGTTCTTACCGGGGGGGAGAGACCCAGTACTTC.

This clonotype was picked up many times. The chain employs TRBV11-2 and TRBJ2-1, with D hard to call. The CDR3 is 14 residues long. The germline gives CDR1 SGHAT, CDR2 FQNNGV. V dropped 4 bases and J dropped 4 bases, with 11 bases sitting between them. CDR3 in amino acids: CASSSLRGYNEQFF. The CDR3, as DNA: TGTGCCAGCAGCTCATTGCGAGGTTACAATGAGCAGTTCTTC. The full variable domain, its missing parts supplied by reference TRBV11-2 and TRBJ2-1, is EAGVAQSPRYKIIEKRQSVAFWCNPISGHATLYWYQQILGQGPKLLIQFQNNGVVDDSQLPKDRFSAERLKGVDSTLKIQPAKLEDSAVYLCASSSLRGYNEQFFGPGTRLTVL.

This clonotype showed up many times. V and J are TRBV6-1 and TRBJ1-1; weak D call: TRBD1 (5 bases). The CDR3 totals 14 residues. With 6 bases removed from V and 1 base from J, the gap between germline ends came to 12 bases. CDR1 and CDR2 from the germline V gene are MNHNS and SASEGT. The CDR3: CASSSRERNTEAFF. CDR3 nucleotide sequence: TGTGCCAGCAGCAGCAGGGAACGGAACACTGAAGCTTTCTTT.

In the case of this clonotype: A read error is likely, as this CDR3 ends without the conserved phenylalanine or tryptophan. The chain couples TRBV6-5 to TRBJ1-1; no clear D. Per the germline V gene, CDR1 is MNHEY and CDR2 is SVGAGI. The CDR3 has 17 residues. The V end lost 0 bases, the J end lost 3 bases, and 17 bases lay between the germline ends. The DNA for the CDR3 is TGTGCCAGCAGTTACTCTGCGGGCGGCGGTAGGGACACTGAAGCTTTCCTT. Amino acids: CASSYSAGGGRDTEAFL.

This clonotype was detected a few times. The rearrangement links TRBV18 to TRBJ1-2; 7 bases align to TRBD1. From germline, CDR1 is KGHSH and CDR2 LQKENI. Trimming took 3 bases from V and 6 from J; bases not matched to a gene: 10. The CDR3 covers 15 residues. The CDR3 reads CASSPYDRARDGYTF. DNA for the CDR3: TGTGCCAGCTCACCCTACGACAGGGCTCGAGATGGCTACACCTTC.

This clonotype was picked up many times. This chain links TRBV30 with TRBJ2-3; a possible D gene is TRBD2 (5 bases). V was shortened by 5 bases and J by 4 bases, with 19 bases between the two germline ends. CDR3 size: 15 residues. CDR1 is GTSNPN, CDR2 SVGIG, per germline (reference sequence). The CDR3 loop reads CAWVRLIRPSDTQYF. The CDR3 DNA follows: TGTGCCTGGGTACGACTAATCAGGCCCTCAGATACGCAGTATTTT.